The subject of this entry is one TCR beta chain. Its matching antigen is unknown. Genomic DNA was the source, and TCR beta CDR3 was amplified from it by two-round multiplex PCR. TRBV and TRBJ genes each had their own specific primers in first-round PCR. TCRdb used MiXCR to reprocess the multiplex PCR reads, holding one entry per CDR3 protein. The data contain 15,000 to 20,000 distinct CDR3 sequences, 29% of them seen just once; the ten biggest clones take up 30% to 40%. Trimming took 7 bases from V and 5 from J; bases not matched to a gene: 6. The germline gives CDR1 MNHNS, CDR2 SASEGT. CDR3 length: 13 amino acids. The data derive from a study of prognosis after radiotherapy for stage I lung cancer. Study overall: Each non-small cell lung cancer patient was deemed medically inoperable.

Study-wide results and caveats: Reportedly, TRBV and TRBJ gene usage varied with metastasis presence.

The chain recombines TRBV6-1 with TRBJ2-7, with 9 bases lining up with TRBD2. The source is a donor aged 50 or older with non-small cell lung cancer. The source was PBMCs, collected before or after stereotactic body radiation therapy (not recorded which). The CDR3 spells CASTSSGTDEQYF. The DNA of the CDR3 is TGTGCCAGCACTTCTAGCGGGACGGACGAGCAGTACTTC.